A single sample is the source of the 19 T cell receptor beta chains below, sequenced in a study of cytomegalovirus exposure and HLA in healthy donors. PCR involved 60 Vbeta and 13 Jbeta primers. The assay was immunoSEQ multiplex PCR, and TCRdb's table has in-frame clones only and misses some. This table has about 150,000 clones, roughly 80% appearing once. Sequencing was performed on PBMCs. Source of these receptors: a woman aged 40 to 49 in good health and CMV-seronegative.

The chain recombines TRBV5-1 with TRBJ1-2; D remains unclear. The CDR3 loop spans 14 amino acids. V was pared by 0 bases and J by 7 bases, with 13 bases between. Germline CDR1 and CDR2: SGHRS and YFSETQ. The CDR3 bases are TGCGCCAGCAGCTTGGCGCTTAACTTTCTTGGCTACACCTTC. Residues: CASSLALNFLGYTF.

The chain links TRBV29-1 to TRBJ2-3, with 10 bases identical to TRBD1. The CDR3 length is 14 residues. Germline loops: CDR1 SQVTM, CDR2 ANQGSEA. V was pared by 3 bases and J by 8 bases, with 8 bases of the junction left unmatched. The DNA of the CDR3 is TGCAGCGTTGAGGACGGGACAGGGGCATCTACGCAGTATTTT. Translation gives CSVEDGTGASTQYF.

This clone was seen a single time. The J gene is TRBJ1-1, the V gene TRBV11-2; tentative D call: TRBD1 (5 bases). Per the germline V gene, CDR1 is SGHAT and CDR2 is FQNNGV. This CDR3 contains 13 residues. V shed 5 bases and J shed 0 bases, with 7 bases lying between them. CDR3 nucleotides: TGTGCCAGCAGCCCACAGGTGAACACTGAAGCTTTCTTT. It specifies CASSPQVNTEAFF.

V gene TRBV6-1 combines with J gene TRBJ1-2; D gene uncertain. The CDR3 runs 14 residues. V shed 10 bases and J shed 3 bases, with 18 bases lying between them. Germline V lookup: CDR1 MNHNS, CDR2 SASEGT. CDR3 sequence: CATQPSRADYGYTF. In DNA form, the CDR3 reads TGTGCCACCCAACCCTCCAGAGCGGACTATGGCTACACCTTC.

The chain employs TRBV7-8 and TRBJ2-5, with 8 positions matching TRBD1. The J call is uncertain, as TRBJ2-7 better fits the DNA end. Germline lookup yields CDR1 SGHVS and CDR2 FQNEAQ. The CDR3 runs to 15 residues. The CDR3 sequence: CASSYRDRFGYEQYF. CDR3 in DNA: TGTGCCAGCAGCTACCGGGACAGGTTCGGCTACGAGCAGTACTTC.

The chain links TRBV2 to TRBJ2-7, with a tentative D call TRBD2 (6 bases). The CDR3 runs 13 residues. Germline V gene sequence: CDR1 SNHLY, CDR2 FYNNEI. V was clipped by 4 bases and J by 2 bases, with 9 bases between them. The CDR3 DNA reads TGTGCCAGCAGTGGGGGGGTGACCTACGAGCAGTACTTC. Translated: CASSGGVTYEQYF.

This chain joins TRBV15 and TRBJ2-7; 7 bases are a match to TRBD1. V was clipped by 3 bases and J by 4 bases; unmatched bases: 9. CDR3 size: 15 residues. In germline, CDR1 is LNHNV, CDR2 YYDKDF (reference sequence). CDR3 region: CATSSGQDLAYEQYF. The CDR3, as DNA: TGTGCCACCAGCAGTGGACAGGATCTGGCTTACGAGCAGTACTTC.

This clone occurred once. V is TRBV7-6 and J is TRBJ2-3; 7 nucleotides align to TRBD2. Germline lookup yields CDR1 SGHVS and CDR2 FNYEAQ. J was trimmed by 1 base and V by 1 base; bases with no gene match: 8. The CDR3 is made up of 17 amino acids. The DNA of the CDR3 is TGTGCCAGCAGCTTAGATTATCGGGGGGACCGCACAGATACGCAGTATTTT. Its protein product is CASSLDYRGDRTDTQYF.

V gene TRBV30 combines with J gene TRBJ1-1, with D unclear. The V gene lost 1 base and the J gene lost 1 base, with 7 bases spanning the gap. The CDR3 has 13 residues. Germline CDR1 and CDR2: GTSNPN and SVGIG (reference sequence). CDR3 sequence: CAWSEVGNTEAFF. The CDR3 bases are TGTGCCTGGAGTGAAGTCGGGAACACTGAAGCTTTCTTT.

The gene calls are TRBV29-1 and TRBJ1-5; 10 nucleotides match TRBD1. The CDR3 spans 13 residues. With 4 bases clipped from V and 7 bases from J, the junction kept 4 bases outside the gene matches. The germline V gene has CDR1 SQVTM and CDR2 ANQGSEA. CDR3 in amino acids: CSVAGTGDQPQHF. The CDR3, as DNA: TGCAGCGTTGCGGGGACAGGGGACCAGCCCCAGCATTTT.

This clone appeared a single time. A junction end diverges from the germline sequence, so it may reflect a read error. This chain links TRBV13 with TRBJ1-2; 9 nucleotides match TRBD1. In germline, CDR1 is PRHDT, CDR2 FYEKMQ (reference sequence). This CDR3 spans 12 amino acids. CDR3 loop: CASSYATGGADF. In nucleotides, the CDR3 is TGTGCCAGCAGCTATGCTACAGGGGGCGCGGACTTC.

The sample holds a few counts of this clone. The sample has other DNA sequences that encode this CDR3 too. This chain uses TRBV5-1 with TRBJ1-1, with D perhaps matching TRBD1 (5 bases). The CDR3 loop spans 13 amino acids. V was pared by 0 bases and J by 5 bases, with 8 bases between. Germline V gives CDR1 SGHRS, CDR2 YFSETQ. This CDR3 reads CASSLVRGTEAFF. DNA of the CDR3: TGCGCCAGCAGCTTGGTTCGGGGGACTGAAGCTTTCTTT.

V gene TRBV27 combines with J gene TRBJ2-5, with 12 bases lining up with TRBD2. Per germline, CDR1 MNHEY and CDR2 SMNVEV (reference sequence). V dropped 0 bases and J dropped 0; count of bases not matched to a gene: 11. The CDR3 consists of 20 residues. The CDR3 DNA follows: TGTGCCAGCAGTTTATCCGGGACAGGTGGACTAGCGGGGTACCAAGAGACCCAGTACTTC. Encoded protein: CASSLSGTGGLAGYQETQYF.

The chain employs TRBV5-5 and TRBJ1-1; D is ambiguous. Germline lookup yields CDR1 SGHKS and CDR2 YYEKEE (reference sequence). This CDR3 region has 13 residues. V was clipped by 0 bases and J by 4 bases, with 7 bases between them. For the CDR3, the DNA is TGTGCCAGCAGCTTGGATCTAGTCACTGAAGCTTTCTTT. Translating it yields CASSLDLVTEAFF. Full variable domain (remainder filled in from reference TRBV5-5 and TRBJ1-1): DAGVTQSPTHLIKTRGQQVTLRCSPISGHKSVSWYQQVLGQGPQFIFQYYEKEERGRGNFPDRFSARQFPNYSSELNVNALLLGDSALYLCASSLDLVTEAFFGQGTRLTVV.

This clone was seen a few times. The CDR3 DNA follows: TGTGCCAGCGGGACCAGGGGACAGACCTACGAGCAGTACTTC. Its protein product is CASGTRGQTYEQYF. The genes are TRBV28 and TRBJ2-7; 7 bases line up with TRBD1. This CDR3 spans 14 amino acids. Germline CDR1 reads MDHEN; CDR2 reads SYDVKM. Trimming took 8 bases from V and 2 from J; bases not matched to a gene: 9. The full variable domain, rest sourced from reference TRBV28 and TRBJ2-7, is DVKVTQSSRYLVKRTGEKVFLECVQDMDHENMFWYRQDPGLGLRLIYFSYDVKMKEKGDIPEGYSVSREKKERFSLILESASTNQTSMYLCASGTRGQTYEQYFGPGTRLTVT.

V is TRBV5-4 and J is TRBJ1-3; possible D gene TRBD1, 5 bases. The CDR3 covers 13 residues. From germline, CDR1 is SGHNT and CDR2 YYREEE (reference sequence). The CDR3 reads CAKDTPLGGTIYF. CDR3 DNA: TGTGCAAAGGACACCCCCCTCGGCGGCACCATATATTTT.

V is TRBV5-3 and J is TRBJ2-3; D gene unclear. TRBV5-3 is an ORF, with its function uncertain. Deletions cut 5 bases from V and 5 bases from J, with 9 bases between. The CDR3 contains 12 residues. The CDR3 bases are TGTGCCAGAAGTCCCAATTTAGATACGCAGTATTTT. This encodes CARSPNLDTQYF.

The chain is built from TRBV5-6 and TRBJ1-2, with TRBD1 as a possible D gene (5 bases). The V gene's germline CDR1 is SGHDT and CDR2 YYEEEE. This CDR3 spans 14 amino acids. Trimming took 0 bases from V and 7 from J, leaving 13 bases between them. The CDR3 coding sequence is TGTGCCAGCAGCTTGGGGGGGGATGGAGGTGGCTACACCTTC. Amino acid sequence: CASSLGGDGGGYTF.

The chain uses TRBV18 and TRBJ2-7; 8 positions match TRBD1. CDR1 and CDR2 from the germline V gene are KGHSH and LQKENI. The CDR3 is made up of 14 amino acids. V shed 3 bases and J 6 bases; nucleotides not matched to a gene: 7. The CDR3 region has the DNA TGTGCCAGCTCACCCGGGACAGGAGGGCGCGAGCAGTACTTC. Protein sequence: CASSPGTGGREQYF.